This record concerns one T cell receptor (beta chain) sequence. Its antigen is undetermined. MiXCR was run by TCRdb on the 5' RACE reads, yielding one entry per CDR3 protein. The data show about 610,000 distinct CDR3 sequences, 17% seen once. This specimen comes from a study of T-cell memory formation after mild COVID-19. Germline CDR1 reads MNHEY; CDR2 reads SVGEGT. The CDR3 spans 12 residues. The germline V and J ends were trimmed by 6 bases and 14 bases, with 17 bases remaining between them. Study-wide results and caveats: Clonal second-wave expansions that peaked on day 37 had unconfirmed SARS-CoV-2 specificity.

The genes are TRBV6-2 or TRBV6-3 and TRBJ2-1; D is uncertain. This TCR derives from an adult woman who had mild COVID-19 (a few samples of this study predate the infection). Cell type and time point are not known. Input material: PBMCs or a T cell subset sorted from them (not recorded which). Written as DNA, the CDR3 is TGTGCCAGCAGCCTGACCCGAAAGTCGGAGTTCTTC. It encodes CASSLTRKSEFF.